This T cell receptor beta chain was sequenced during a study of blood T cell repertoires in COVID-19. In the study overall: Collection of acute and convalescent COVID-19 samples took place in the United States, Italy and Spain. T cells, B-cell-depleted T cells, or PBMCs supplied cDNA or gDNA.

Per the original data handling: Estimation of nucleated cell counts was performed using reference gene primer amplification. Assay used: immunoSEQ multiplex PCR; TCRdb lists only in-frame clones, some missing. V and J calls and clone size come straight from that table; D and trimming were deduced from the DNA. The sample comprises about 82,000 clones, around four fifths of which are singletons, and about 18% rests with the top ten. CDR3 length: 12 amino acids. J was trimmed by 7 bases and V by 4 bases; bases with no gene match: 4. Germline CDR1 is SQVTM and CDR2 is ANQGSEA. Sequencing was done on a sample of peripheral blood. The gene calls are TRBV29-1 and TRBJ1-2, with TRBD1 matching 9 bases. This receptor was obtained from a man of 80 years or more with active or convalescent COVID-19. The CDR3 sequence is CSVGTGESGYTF. Here the CDR3 DNA reads TGCAGCGTTGGGACAGGGGAGAGTGGCTACACCTTC. The full variable domain, in which reference TRBV29-1 and TRBJ1-2 provide the parts outside the CDR3, is SAVISQKPSRDICQRGTSLTIQCQVDSQVTMMFWYRQQPGQSLTLIATANQGSEATYESGFVIDKFPISRPNLTFSTLTVSNMSPEDSSIYLCSVGTGESGYTFGSGTRLTVV.